This entry features one TCR beta chain sequence. The target antigen is unknown. The data are from a study of OX40 agonist ivuxolimab in advanced cancers. Study information: Ivuxolimab, an agonist antibody against OX40 (CD134), was given to patients. Regarding the study as a whole: At 0.1 to 3.0 mg/kg, CD4+ and CD8+ blood T cells expanded clonally by week 6.

The protocol was immunoSEQ multiplex PCR, while the TCRdb copy is restricted to in-frame clones and leaves out a portion. The data show roughly 150,000 clones, approximately 94% seen once. V gave up 3 bases and J gave up 7 bases, with 16 bases separating them. Germline values: CDR1 MGHRA, CDR2 YSYEKL. The CDR3 sequence is 14 residues long. The chain is built from TRBV4-1 and TRBJ2-7, with D unresolved. The material was CD4+ or CD8+ T cells sorted from blood, obtained in a trial of the OX40 agonist ivuxolimab. The TCR comes from an adult with an advanced solid tumor such as melanoma, head and neck, liver or kidney cancer. CDR3 DNA sequence: TGCGCCAGCAGCCAGGGTTTGGGGTCTAGGGAGCAGTACTTC. Translating gives CASSQGLGSREQYF.